These 4 T cell receptor beta chains originate from one sample sequenced in a study of shared clonotypes between healthy human individuals. The repertoire was sequenced with immunoSEQ multiplex PCR; TCRdb's copy has only in-frame clones and lacks some. The profile shows roughly 410,000 clones, approximately 96% of them singletons. Sequencing was done on a sample of memory CD8+ T cells sorted from blood. Sample subset: CD45RO+ cells pooled with CCR7-negative TemRA cells. These receptors were collected from a man aged 25 to 45 in good health.

This chain uses TRBV10-1 with TRBJ2-1, with 10 bases identical to TRBD1. V shed 6 bases and J 9 bases; nucleotides not matched to a gene: 8. The germline CDR1 and CDR2 sequences are WNHNN and SYGVQD (reference sequence). This CDR3 spans 14 amino acids. CDR3 DNA sequence: TGCGCCAGCAGCGGGACAGGGGAAGTGGGTGAGCAGTTCTTC. Residues: CASSGTGEVGEQFF.

CDR3 protein: CASSVVSRGRANEQFF. The CDR3 nucleotides read TGTGCCAGCAGCGTCGTCTCGAGGGGGCGGGCGAATGAGCAGTTCTTC. The rearrangement links TRBV5-6 to TRBJ2-1; 7 nucleotides align to TRBD1. Per the germline V gene, CDR1 is SGHDT and CDR2 is YYEEEE. The CDR3 has 16 amino acids. Unmatched junction bases numbered 14, after V lost 4 bases and J lost 7 bases.

The chain is built from TRBV30 and TRBJ1-3; maybe TRBD1 (5 bases). Germline CDR1 is GTSNPN and CDR2 is SVGIG (reference sequence). This CDR3 is 13 amino acids long. V shed 4 bases and J shed 7 bases, with 14 bases lying between them. The CDR3 DNA reads as TGTGCCTGGAATGTCGGCAGGGAGAACACCATATATTTT. As protein: CAWNVGRENTIYF.

The chain links TRBV7-2 to TRBJ2-7, with D unclear. The CDR3 sequence is 14 residues long. With 5 bases removed from V and 1 base from J, the gap between germline ends came to 12 bases. CDR1 and CDR2 (germline): SGHTA, FQGNSA. The CDR3 sequence is CASSKVYSSYEQYF. The CDR3 DNA is TGTGCCAGCAGCAAGGTGTACAGTTCCTACGAGCAGTACTTC.